Listed below are T cell receptor beta chains from one sample, sequenced in a study of blood T cells in healthy people across ages. A single record per CDR3 protein comes from TCRdb applying MiXCR to the 5' RACE reads. The profile shows roughly 1,500,000 distinct CDR3 sequences, 42% of them singletons. Sequencing was performed on blood. The receptors come from a woman under 30 in good health. Each CDR3 is given with its conserved first and last residue. D genes are given only for firm matches. Clone size is not always given. Where it is, it says once, few, many or a class for expanded clones.

abundance | j_gene | d_gene | v_gene | CDR3aa | CDR3nt
few | TRBJ1-6 | . | TRBV6-1 | CASSEVRASYNSPLHF | TGTGCCAGCAGTGAAGTGCGGGCTTCCTATAATTCACCCCTCCACTTT
. | TRBJ1-2 | . | TRBV28 | CASKVGATPYGYTF | TGTGCCAGCAAAGTAGGGGCGACTCCCTATGGCTACACCTTC
. | TRBJ2-7 | TRBD2 | TRBV20-1 | CSATAGLAVLSSYEQYF | TGCAGTGCTACCGCGGGACTAGCGGTCCTAAGCTCCTACGAGCAGTACTTC
. | TRBJ2-5 | TRBD1 | TRBV4-1 | CASRPDRAFGETQYF | TGCGCCAGCAGACCAGACAGGGCTTTTGGGGAGACCCAGTACTTC
. | TRBJ2-7 | . | TRBV5-1 | CASSVSLISYEQYF | TGCGCCAGCAGCGTTTCACTTATCTCCTACGAGCAGTACTTC
. | TRBJ1-3 | . | TRBV18 | CASSPGTISGNTIYF | TGTGCCAGCTCACCCGGCACAATCTCTGGAAACACCATATATTTT
. | TRBJ2-5 | TRBD2 | TRBV20-1 | CSAREPSGGETQYF | TGCAGTGCTAGAGAGCCTAGCGGGGGGGAGACCCAGTACTTC
once | TRBJ1-2 | TRBD1 | TRBV5-1 | CASSRGQGISNYGYTF | TGCGCCAGCAGCCGCGGACAGGGAATATCTAACTATGGCTACACCTTC
. | TRBJ1-2 | . | TRBV7-8 | CASSFGNNYGYTF | TGTGCCAGCAGCTTCGGAAACAACTATGGCTACACCTTC
. | TRBJ2-7 | . | TRBV6-6 | CASSYGERIAKIDEQYF | TGTGCCAGCAGTTACGGGGAAAGGATAGCTAAAATCGACGAGCAGTACTTC
few | TRBJ2-1 | . | TRBV20-1 | CSASVSVYNEQFF | TGCAGTGCGTCCGTGAGCGTTTACAATGAGCAGTTCTTC
. | TRBJ2-1 | TRBD2 | TRBV4-1 | CASSQEPTSGSVRNEQFF | TGCGCCAGCAGCCAGGAGCCGACTAGCGGGAGTGTTAGGAATGAGCAGTTCTTC
few | TRBJ2-7 | . | TRBV12-3/TRBV12-4 | CASSFRIGGSYEQYF | TGTGCCAGCAGTTTTCGTATAGGGGGAAGCTACGAGCAGTACTTC
few | TRBJ2-7 | TRBD2 | TRBV12-3/TRBV12-4 | CASSLTLAGGRTYEQYF | TGTGCCAGCAGTTTAACCCTAGCGGGGGGCCGAACCTACGAGCAGTACTTC
. | TRBJ2-2 | TRBD2 | TRBV12-3/TRBV12-4 | CASTRTSGSNTGELFF | TGTGCCAGCACCCGGACTAGCGGGTCCAACACCGGGGAGCTGTTTTTT
. | TRBJ2-7 | . | TRBV21-1 | CASSKDGAGGEQYF | TGTGCCAGCAGCAAAGATGGGGCAGGGGGCGAGCAGTACTTC
many | TRBJ2-1 | . | TRBV12-3/TRBV12-4 | CATPGGAMIGGNEQFF | TGTGCCACCCCGGGTGGGGCTATGATCGGCGGCAATGAGCAGTTCTTC
. | TRBJ1-1 | TRBD1 | TRBV12-3/TRBV12-4 | CASSPGGRSTEAFF | TGTGCCAGCAGCCCAGGGGGGCGCAGCACTGAAGCTTTCTTT
. | TRBJ2-1 | TRBD2 | TRBV6-1 | CASRDYPSGYSYNEQFF | TGTGCCAGCAGGGATTATCCTAGCGGATACTCCTACAATGAGCAGTTCTTC